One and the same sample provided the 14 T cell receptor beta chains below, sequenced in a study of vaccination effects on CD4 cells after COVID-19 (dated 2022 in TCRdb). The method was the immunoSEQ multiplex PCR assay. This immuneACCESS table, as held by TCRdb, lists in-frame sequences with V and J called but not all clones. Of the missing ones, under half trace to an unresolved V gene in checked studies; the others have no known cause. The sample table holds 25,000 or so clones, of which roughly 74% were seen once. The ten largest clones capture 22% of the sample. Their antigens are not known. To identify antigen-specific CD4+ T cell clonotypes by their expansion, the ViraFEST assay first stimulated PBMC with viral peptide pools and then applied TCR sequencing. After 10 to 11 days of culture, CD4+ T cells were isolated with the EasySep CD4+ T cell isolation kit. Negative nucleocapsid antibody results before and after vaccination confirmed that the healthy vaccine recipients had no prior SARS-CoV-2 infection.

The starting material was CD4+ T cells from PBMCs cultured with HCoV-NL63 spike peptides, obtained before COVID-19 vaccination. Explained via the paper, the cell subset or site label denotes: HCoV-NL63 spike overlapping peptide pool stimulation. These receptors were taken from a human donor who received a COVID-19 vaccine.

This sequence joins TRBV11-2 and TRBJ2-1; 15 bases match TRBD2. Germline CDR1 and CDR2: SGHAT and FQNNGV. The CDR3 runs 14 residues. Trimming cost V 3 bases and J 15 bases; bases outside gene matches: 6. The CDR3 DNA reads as TGTGCCAGCAGCTTCAGGACTAGCGGGGGGGCCGGGTTCTTC. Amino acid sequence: CASSFRTSGGAGFF. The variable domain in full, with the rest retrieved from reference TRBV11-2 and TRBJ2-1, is EAGVAQSPRYKIIEKRQSVAFWCNPISGHATLYWYQQILGQGPKLLIQFQNNGVVDDSQLPKDRFSAERLKGVDSTLKIQPAKLEDSAVYLCASSFRTSGGAGFFGPGTRLTVL.

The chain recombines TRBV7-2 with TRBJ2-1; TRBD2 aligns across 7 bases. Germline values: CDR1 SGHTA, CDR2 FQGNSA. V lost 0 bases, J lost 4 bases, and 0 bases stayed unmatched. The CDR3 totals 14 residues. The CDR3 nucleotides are TGTGCCAGCAGCTTAGCGGGAGGGTACAATGAGCAGTTCTTC. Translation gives CASSLAGGYNEQFF.

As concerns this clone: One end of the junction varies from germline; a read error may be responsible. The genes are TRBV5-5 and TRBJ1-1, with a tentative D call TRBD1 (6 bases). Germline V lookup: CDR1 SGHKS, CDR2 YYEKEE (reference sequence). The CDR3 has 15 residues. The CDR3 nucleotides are TGTGCCAGCAGCCTAGGAGGGGGTTTGAAGACTGAAGCTTTCTTT. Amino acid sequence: CASSLGGGLKTEAFF. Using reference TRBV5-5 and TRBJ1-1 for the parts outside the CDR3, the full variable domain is DAGVTQSPTHLIKTRGQQVTLRCSPISGHKSVSWYQQVLGQGPQFIFQYYEKEERGRGNFPDRFSARQFPNYSSELNVNALLLGDSALYLCASSLGGGLKTEAFFGQGTRLTVV.

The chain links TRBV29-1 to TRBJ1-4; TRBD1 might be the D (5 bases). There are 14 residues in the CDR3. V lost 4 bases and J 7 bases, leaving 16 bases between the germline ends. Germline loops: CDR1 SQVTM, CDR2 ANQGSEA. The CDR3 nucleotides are TGCAGCGTTGCACCGCGAAGGGGCATTGAAAAACTGTTTTTT. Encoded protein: CSVAPRRGIEKLFF.

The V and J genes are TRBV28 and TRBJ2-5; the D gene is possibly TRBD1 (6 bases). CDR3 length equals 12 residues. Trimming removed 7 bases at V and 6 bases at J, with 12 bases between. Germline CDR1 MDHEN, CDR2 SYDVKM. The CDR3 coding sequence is TGTGCCAGCAACACAGGGTTTAAGACCCAGTACTTC. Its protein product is CASNTGFKTQYF.

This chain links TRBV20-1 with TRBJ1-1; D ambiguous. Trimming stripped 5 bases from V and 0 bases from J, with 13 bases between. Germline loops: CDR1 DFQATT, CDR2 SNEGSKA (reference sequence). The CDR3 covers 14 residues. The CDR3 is CSAGEDVLNTEAFF. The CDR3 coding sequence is TGCAGTGCTGGTGAGGACGTATTGAACACTGAAGCTTTCTTT.

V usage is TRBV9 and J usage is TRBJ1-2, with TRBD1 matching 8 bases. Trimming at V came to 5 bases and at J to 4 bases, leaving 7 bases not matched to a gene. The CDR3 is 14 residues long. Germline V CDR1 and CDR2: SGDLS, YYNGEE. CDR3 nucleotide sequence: TGTGCCAGCAGGAACGACAGGGGTGGCTATGGCTACACCTTC. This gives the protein CASRNDRGGYGYTF.

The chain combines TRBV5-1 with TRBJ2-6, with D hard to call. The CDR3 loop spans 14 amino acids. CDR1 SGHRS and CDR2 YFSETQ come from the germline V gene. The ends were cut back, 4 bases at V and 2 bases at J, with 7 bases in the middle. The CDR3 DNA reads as TGCGCCAGCAGCCCCGTCCCTGGGGCCAACGTCCTGACTTTC. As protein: CASSPVPGANVLTF.

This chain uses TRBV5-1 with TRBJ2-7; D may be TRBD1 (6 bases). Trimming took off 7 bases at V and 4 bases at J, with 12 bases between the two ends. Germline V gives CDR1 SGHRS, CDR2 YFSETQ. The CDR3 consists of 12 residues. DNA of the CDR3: TGCGCCAGCGGCGGACAGCCATACGAGCAGTACTTC. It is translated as CASGGQPYEQYF.

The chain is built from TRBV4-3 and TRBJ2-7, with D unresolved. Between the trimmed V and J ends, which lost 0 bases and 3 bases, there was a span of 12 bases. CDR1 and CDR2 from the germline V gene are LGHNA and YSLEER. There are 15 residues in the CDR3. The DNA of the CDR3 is TGCGCCAGCAGCCAAGATAGCTCGGAGTACTACGAGCAGTACTTC. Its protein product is CASSQDSSEYYEQYF.

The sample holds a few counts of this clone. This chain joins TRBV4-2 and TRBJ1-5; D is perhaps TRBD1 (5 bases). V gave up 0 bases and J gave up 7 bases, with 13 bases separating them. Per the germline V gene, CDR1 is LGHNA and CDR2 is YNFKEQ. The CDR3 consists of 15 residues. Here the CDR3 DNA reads TGTGCCAGCAGCCAAGATAACGCAGGGCCCCAGCCCCAGCATTTT. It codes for CASSQDNAGPQPQHF.

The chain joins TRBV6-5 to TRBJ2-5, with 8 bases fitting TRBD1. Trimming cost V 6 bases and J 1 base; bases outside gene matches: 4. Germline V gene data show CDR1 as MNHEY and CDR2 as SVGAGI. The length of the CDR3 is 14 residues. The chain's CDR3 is CASSPRGLQETQYF. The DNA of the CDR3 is TGTGCCAGCAGCCCCAGGGGGCTCCAAGAGACCCAGTACTTC.

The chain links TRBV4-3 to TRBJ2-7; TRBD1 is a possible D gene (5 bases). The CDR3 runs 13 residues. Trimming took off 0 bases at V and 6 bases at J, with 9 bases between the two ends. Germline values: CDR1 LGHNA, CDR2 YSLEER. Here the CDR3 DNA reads TGCGCCAGCAGCCAAGACGGACAAAGCGAGCAGTACTTC. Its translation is CASSQDGQSEQYF.

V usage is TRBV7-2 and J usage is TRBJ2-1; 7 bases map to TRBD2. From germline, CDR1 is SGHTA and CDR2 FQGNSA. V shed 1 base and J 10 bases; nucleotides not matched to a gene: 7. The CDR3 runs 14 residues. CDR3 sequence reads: CASSLDRGRSEQFF. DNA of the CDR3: TGTGCCAGCAGCTTAGACCGCGGGAGATCCGAGCAGTTCTTC.